This T cell receptor (beta chain) was observed in a study of Graves' ophthalmopathy and Graves' hyperthyroidism. General study points: It was with 65% to 71% sensitivity and around 75% specificity that the model predicted ophthalmopathy progression. Ophthalmopathy could be told apart from stable hyperthyroidism by a 13-signature model (about 90% sensitivity, about 80% specificity).

The sample holds a few counts of this clonotype. Its target is unknown. RNA transcripts were the source from which TCR beta CDR3 regions were amplified. The first round was an RT-PCR with HTBI primers, and the second round was a multiplex PCR. Using its own MiXCR run on the multiplex PCR reads, TCRdb lists one record per CDR3 protein. The sample carries 200,000 to 250,000 distinct CDR3 sequences, less than 55% recorded once. PBMCs had their origin in fresh peripheral blood (more than 9.5 ml). Trimming took off 4 bases at V and 4 bases at J, with 17 bases between the two ends. The CDR3 covers 15 residues. Germline loops: CDR1 SGHRS, CDR2 YFSETQ.

The clonotype comes from an adult man with Graves' ophthalmopathy. The source material was peripheral blood. The chain carries TRBV5-1 and TRBJ1-2; D call uncertain. The CDR3 is CASSPLVGSFYGYTF. For the CDR3, the DNA is TGCGCCAGCAGCCCCCTCGTTGGCTCCTTCTATGGCTACACCTTC. Using reference TRBV5-1 and TRBJ1-2 for the parts outside the CDR3, the full variable domain is KAGVTQTPRYLIKTRGQQVTLSCSPISGHRSVSWYQQTPGQGLQFLFEYFSETQRNKGNFPGRFSGRQFSNSRSEMNVSTLELGDSALYLCASSPLVGSFYGYTFGSGTRLTVV.